This passage covers 5 T cell receptor beta chains from one sample sequenced in a study of cytotoxic CD8 clonotypes in ibrutinib-treated CLL. Sequenced by immunoSEQ multiplex PCR; TCRdb stores in-frame clones only, minus some. The sample includes around 300,000 clones, roughly 80% of them seen just once. The sequenced sample was PBMCs, obtained before ibrutinib treatment. Source of these receptors: a human donor with chronic lymphocytic leukemia.

This clone has just one count. V and J are TRBV29-1 and TRBJ2-7; 9 nucleotides line up with TRBD1. Germline V CDR1 and CDR2: SQVTM, ANQGSEA. This CDR3 spans 17 amino acids. V dropped 5 bases and J dropped 1; count of bases not matched to a gene: 15. The CDR3 DNA sequence: TGCAGCGTTCATTTTGCGGGTCTGGGACAGGGATCCTACGAGCAGTACTTC. Its translation is CSVHFAGLGQGSYEQYF.

V gene TRBV6-5 combines with J gene TRBJ2-7; D gene unclear. The V gene's germline CDR1 is MNHEY and CDR2 SVGAGI. V shed 8 bases and J shed 2 bases, with 7 bases lying between them. The CDR3 length is 11 residues. The chain's CDR3 is CASLGTYEQYF. The CDR3 coding sequence is TGTGCCAGCCTAGGGACCTACGAGCAGTACTTC.

The chain joins TRBV11-2 to TRBJ2-4; 10 nucleotides align to TRBD2. Germline-derived CDR1 and CDR2 are SGHAT and FQNNGV. The CDR3 length is 14 residues. With 3 bases clipped from V and 7 bases from J, the junction kept 3 bases outside the gene matches. CDR3 protein: CASSFSAGGNIQYF. CDR3 coding DNA: TGTGCCAGCAGCTTTTCAGCGGGAGGGAACATTCAGTACTTC. The variable domain in full, completed from reference TRBV11-2 and TRBJ2-4, reads EAGVAQSPRYKIIEKRQSVAFWCNPISGHATLYWYQQILGQGPKLLIQFQNNGVVDDSQLPKDRFSAERLKGVDSTLKIQPAKLEDSAVYLCASSFSAGGNIQYFGAGTRLSVL.

This rearrangement joins TRBV10-3 to TRBJ2-7, with 9 positions matching TRBD1. With 8 bases clipped from V and 2 bases from J, the junction kept 10 bases outside the gene matches. CDR1 and CDR2 from the germline V gene are ENHRY and SYGVKD. The CDR3 has 15 residues. CDR3 loop: CAIHRGPGQAYEQYF. CDR3 nucleotide sequence: TGTGCCATCCACAGGGGGCCGGGACAAGCCTACGAGCAGTACTTC.

The rearrangement joins TRBV11-3 to TRBJ2-7; 8 positions agree with TRBD2. The CDR3 length is 15 residues. Trimming removed 1 base from V and 1 base from J; junction bases left unmatched: 3. The V gene's germline CDR1 is SGHNT and CDR2 YENEEA. This CDR3 reads CASSLAGGMSYEQYF. In DNA form, the CDR3 reads TGTGCCAGCAGCTTAGCGGGAGGGATGTCCTACGAGCAGTACTTC.